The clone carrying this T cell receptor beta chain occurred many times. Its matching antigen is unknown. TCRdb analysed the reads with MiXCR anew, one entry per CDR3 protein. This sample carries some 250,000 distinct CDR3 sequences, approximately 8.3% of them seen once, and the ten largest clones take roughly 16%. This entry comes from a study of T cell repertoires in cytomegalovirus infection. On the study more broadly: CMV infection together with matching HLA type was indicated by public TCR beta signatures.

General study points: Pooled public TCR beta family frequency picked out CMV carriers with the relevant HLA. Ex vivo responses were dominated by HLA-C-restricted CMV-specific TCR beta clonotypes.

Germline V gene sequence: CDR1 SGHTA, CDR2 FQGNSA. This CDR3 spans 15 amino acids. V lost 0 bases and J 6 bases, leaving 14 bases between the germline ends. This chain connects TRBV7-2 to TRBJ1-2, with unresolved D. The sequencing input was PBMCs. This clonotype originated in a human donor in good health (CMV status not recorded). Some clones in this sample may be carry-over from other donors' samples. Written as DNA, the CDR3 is TGTGCCAGCAGCTTAGCCACAGCATGGGGTGATGGCTACACCTTC. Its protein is CASSLATAWGDGYTF.